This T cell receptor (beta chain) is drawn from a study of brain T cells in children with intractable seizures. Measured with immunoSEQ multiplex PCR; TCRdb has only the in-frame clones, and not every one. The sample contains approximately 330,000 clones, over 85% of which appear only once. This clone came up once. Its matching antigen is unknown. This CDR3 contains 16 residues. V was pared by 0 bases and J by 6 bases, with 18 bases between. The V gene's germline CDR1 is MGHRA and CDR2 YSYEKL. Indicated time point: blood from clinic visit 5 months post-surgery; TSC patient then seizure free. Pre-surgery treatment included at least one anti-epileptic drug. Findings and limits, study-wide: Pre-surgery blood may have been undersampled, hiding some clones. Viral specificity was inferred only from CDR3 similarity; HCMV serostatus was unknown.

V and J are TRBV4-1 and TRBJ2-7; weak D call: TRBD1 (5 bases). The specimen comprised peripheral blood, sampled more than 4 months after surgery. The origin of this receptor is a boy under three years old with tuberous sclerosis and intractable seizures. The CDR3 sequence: CASSQDPRVGPSEQYF. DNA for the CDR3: TGCGCCAGCAGCCAAGATCCCAGGGTTGGTCCCTCCGAGCAGTACTTC.